This is a list of T cell receptor beta chains from one sample in a study of cytomegalovirus exposure and HLA in healthy donors. The method was immunoSEQ multiplex PCR; TCRdb's version includes in-frame clones alone and lacks a portion of them. This table lists around 75,000 clones. Source material: PBMCs. The receptors stem from a middle-aged man in good health and CMV-seropositive. Each CDR3 is given with its conserved first and last residue. D genes are given only for firm matches.

J gene | CDR3 length | D gene | V gene | CDR3 protein | CDR3 DNA
TRBJ2-3 | 18 | TRBD2 | TRBV19 | CVSSKLEGLAVSTDTQYF | TGTGTCTCAAGCAAGTTGGAGGGTCTAGCGGTTAGCACAGATACGCAGTATTTT
TRBJ1-1 | 14 | NA | TRBV19 | CASRTPQGVAEAFF | TGTGCCAGTAGGACCCCACAGGGCGTCGCTGAAGCTTTCTTT
TRBJ2-6 | 15 | NA | TRBV7-6 | CASSPRLSGANVLTF | TGTGCCAGCAGCCCTAGACTGTCTGGGGCCAACGTCCTGACTTTC
TRBJ2-3 | 15 | TRBD2 | TRBV9 | CASSPSGMGTDTQYF | TGTGCCAGCAGTCCTAGCGGGATGGGGACAGATACGCAGTATTTT
TRBJ1-1 | 16 | TRBD1 | TRBV10-2 | CATLLGGQGLNTEAFF | TGCGCCACCTTATTGGGGGGACAGGGGTTGAACACTGAAGCTTTCTTT
TRBJ2-1 | 19 | TRBD2 | TRBV2 | CASTGGALAEGSSYNEQFF | TGTGCCAGTACAGGAGGGGCGCTAGCGGAGGGGAGCTCCTACAATGAGCAGTTCTTC
TRBJ2-2 | 16 | NA | TRBV5-1 | CASSFFPGSDTGELFF | TGCGCCAGCAGCTTTTTTCCGGGGTCGGACACCGGGGAGCTGTTTTTT
TRBJ2-4 | 15 | TRBD2 | TRBV7-2 | CASSPRRGGGNIQYF | TGTGCCAGCAGCCCTCGCCGGGGGGGCGGAAACATTCAGTACTTC
TRBJ1-4 | 15 | NA | TRBV7-2 | CASSRNQGSNEKLFF | TGTGCCAGCAGCCGAAATCAGGGCTCGAATGAAAAACTGTTTTTT
TRBJ2-5 | 12 | NA | TRBV2 | CASEDIKETQYF | TGTGCCTCTGAGGACATTAAAGAGACCCAGTACTTC
TRBJ2-1 | 17 | NA | TRBV6-1 | CASSEARTSTINNEQFF | TGTGCCAGCAGTGAAGCGCGGACTTCCACCATAAACAATGAGCAGTTCTTC
TRBJ2-2 | 16 | TRBD1 | TRBV5-4 | CASSLDRGLNTGELFF | TGTGCCAGCAGCTTGGACAGGGGGCTCAACACCGGGGAGCTGTTTTTT
TRBJ2-2 | 13 | NA | TRBV6-6 | CASTGVVTGELFF | TGTGCCAGCACCGGAGTGGTAACCGGGGAGCTGTTTTTT
TRBJ2-5 | 18 | NA | TRBV4-2 | CASSQDDPRQEDQETQYF | TGTGCCAGCAGCCAAGATGATCCTCGGCAGGAAGACCAAGAGACCCAGTACTTC
TRBJ2-7 | 13 | NA | TRBV6-1 | CASRPDRSYEQYF | TGTGCCAGCAGGCCTGACAGGAGCTACGAGCAGTACTTC
TRBJ1-1 | 12 | NA | TRBV6-6 | CASSPTSAEAFF | TGTGCCAGCAGTCCGACATCAGCTGAAGCTTTCTTT
TRBJ2-1 | 12 | NA | TRBV28 | CASKGVNNEQFF | TGTGCCAGCAAGGGGGTAAACAATGAGCAGTTCTTC
TRBJ2-3 | 16 | TRBD1 | TRBV9 | CASSSWTGLSTDTQYF | TGCGCCAGCAGCTCATGGACAGGCCTAAGCACAGATACGCAGTATTTT
TRBJ2-1 | 16 | NA | TRBV5-1 | CASSGGDPSSYNEQFF | TGCGCCAGCAGCGGCGGAGACCCTAGCTCCTACAATGAGCAGTTCTTC
TRBJ1-1 | 15 | TRBD1 | TRBV27 | CASSLRTGVNTEAFF | TGTGCCAGCAGTTTAAGGACAGGGGTGAACACTGAAGCTTTCTTT
TRBJ2-1 | 14 | TRBD2 | TRBV2 | CASMTSGTDNEQFF | TGTGCCTCTATGACTAGCGGGACGGACAATGAGCAGTTCTTC
TRBJ2-7 | 13 | TRBD2 | TRBV18 | CASSPREREDVNF | TGTGCCAGCTCACCAAGAGAGCGGGAGGACGTGAACTTC
TRBJ2-3 | 15 | TRBD1 | TRBV9 | CASSVQGASTDTQYF | TGTGCCAGCAGCGTCCAGGGGGCGAGCACAGATACGCAGTATTTT
TRBJ2-5 | 13 | NA | TRBV7-9 | CASSPRGGETQYF | TGTGCCAGCAGCCCCAGAGGAGGAGAGACCCAGTACTTC
TRBJ2-1 | 14 | TRBD1 | TRBV6-1 | CASTTGGGYNEQFF | TGTGCCAGCACCACAGGGGGAGGCTACAATGAGCAGTTCTTC
TRBJ1-1 | 12 | NA | TRBV5-1 | CASSLANTEAFF | TGCGCCAGCAGCTTAGCGAACACTGAAGCTTTCTTT
TRBJ2-2 | 17 | TRBD2 | TRBV19 | CASTASRLADHTGELFF | TGTGCCAGTACTGCTTCGCGGCTAGCGGATCACACCGGGGAGCTGTTTTTT
TRBJ2-5 | 14 | TRBD1 | TRBV7-3 | CASSLQGARETQYF | TGTGCCAGCAGCTTACAGGGGGCTAGGGAGACCCAGTACTTC